These 20 T cell receptor beta chains came from one sample sequenced in a study of response to subunit inactivated influenza vaccine. TCRdb analysed the RT-PCR reads with MiXCR anew, one entry per CDR3 protein. The sample includes approximately 520,000 distinct CDR3 sequences, approximately 15% of them seen just once. The material sequenced was CD4+ T cells sorted from PBMCs, taken roughly 24 months after vaccination. These receptors all come from a man between 50 and 70 years old who received an inactivated influenza vaccine.

This clonotype has a count of ten or more. In DNA, the CDR3 is TGCGCCAGCAGCTTAACCAACACAGATACGCAGTATTTT. Amino acid sequence: CASSLTNTDTQYF. The genes are TRBV5-1 and TRBJ2-3, with D unclear. In germline, CDR1 is SGHRS, CDR2 YFSETQ. V lost 2 bases and J lost 2, with 6 bases in between. The CDR3 extends over 13 amino acids.

This clonotype was seen repeatedly, ten times or more. V and J are TRBV4-3 and TRBJ1-5; 9 bases are a match to TRBD1. The V gene end was trimmed by 0 bases and the J gene end by 4 bases; junction bases not matched to a gene: 7. The CDR3 length is 17 residues. Germline CDR1 reads LGHNA; CDR2 reads YSLEER. The CDR3 is CASSQDWDRDPNQPQHF. The CDR3 bases are TGCGCCAGCAGCCAAGACTGGGACAGGGACCCAAATCAGCCCCAGCATTTT.

The rearrangement links TRBV29-1 to TRBJ1-2; D remains unclear. Trimming took 7 bases from V and 10 from J, leaving 22 bases between them. This CDR3 is built from 13 residues. Germline-derived CDR1 and CDR2 are SQVTM and ANQGSEA. CDR3: CSDAEHGAFVYTF. The CDR3 DNA reads TGCAGCGATGCGGAACACGGCGCCTTTGTCTACACCTTC.

This clonotype showed up just a few times. The rearrangement joins TRBV12-3 or TRBV12-4 to TRBJ1-1, with 8 bases lining up with TRBD1. The junction had 5 bases not matched to a gene; V was cut back by 3 bases and J by 5 bases. This CDR3 has 14 residues. The CDR3 sequence: CASSFARGQTEAFF. In DNA form, the CDR3 reads TGTGCCAGCAGTTTTGCCAGGGGGCAGACTGAAGCTTTCTTT.

This clonotype was recorded at least ten times. The chain joins TRBV10-2 to TRBJ1-1; D might be TRBD1 (5 bases). Between the trimmed V and J ends, which lost 0 bases and 3 bases, there was a span of 20 bases. The CDR3 is made up of 18 amino acids. The germline CDR1 and CDR2 sequences are WSHSY and SAAADI. The CDR3 spells CASSESTVGGVSDTEAFF. CDR3 coding DNA: TGCGCCAGCAGTGAGTCGACAGTCGGAGGGGTCTCGGACACTGAAGCTTTCTTT.

The table lists this clonotype with many counts. V gene TRBV25-1 combines with J gene TRBJ2-2; 8 bases align to TRBD2. This CDR3 has 16 amino acids. After removal of 5 bases from V and 2 bases from J, the junction contained 7 bases not matched to a gene. Germline V gene sequence: CDR1 MGHDK, CDR2 SYGVNS. In DNA, the CDR3 is TGTGCCAGCAGTCCCCTCGGGGGGGGAAACACCGGGGAGCTGTTTTTT. This translates into CASSPLGGGNTGELFF.

This clonotype was detected a few times. The chain links TRBV4-2 to TRBJ1-5, with D uncertain. Trimming left V 0 bases short and J 0 bases short, with 12 bases between. The CDR3 runs to 17 residues. In germline, CDR1 is LGHNA, CDR2 YNFKEQ. As DNA, the CDR3 is TGTGCCAGCAGCCAAGAGACTTTACAGTCTAGCAATCAGCCCCAGCATTTT. Translating it yields CASSQETLQSSNQPQHF.

The chain combines TRBV5-1 with TRBJ1-2; the D is unclear. This CDR3 has 15 amino acids. V lost 0 bases to trimming and J lost 3 bases, with 12 bases between them. Germline-derived CDR1 and CDR2 are SGHRS and YFSETQ. The CDR3 bases are TGCGCCAGCAGCTTGGCGCCGACGGTAGACTATGGCTACACCTTC. Translating gives CASSLAPTVDYGYTF.

This clonotype was observed many times. The CDR3 coding sequence is TGCGCCAGCAGCCGGACTGGGAACAATGAGCAGTTCTTC. Translation: CASSRTGNNEQFF. This sequence joins TRBV5-1 and TRBJ2-1; the D gene is possibly TRBD2 (5 bases). V was shortened by 4 bases and J by 5 bases, with 10 bases between the two germline ends. There are 13 residues in the CDR3. The germline CDR1 and CDR2 sequences are SGHRS and YFSETQ.

This clonotype was observed a handful of times. V usage is TRBV20-1 and J usage is TRBJ2-3; the D gene is possibly TRBD2 (6 bases). The germline gives CDR1 DFQATT, CDR2 SNEGSKA (reference sequence). V was pared by 7 bases and J by 5 bases, with 10 bases between. This CDR3 has 11 residues. CDR3 amino acids: CSVWGEDTQYF. CDR3 nucleotide sequence: TGCAGTGTATGGGGGGAAGATACGCAGTATTTT.

The V gene is TRBV5-8, the J gene TRBJ2-2; possible D gene TRBD1, 5 bases. The germline CDR1 and CDR2 sequences are SGHTS and YDEGEE. The CDR3 consists of 14 residues. The germline V and J ends were trimmed by 1 base and 7 bases, with 11 bases remaining between them. CDR3 residues: CASSLSGLIGELFF. The CDR3 DNA sequence: TGTGCCAGCAGCTTGTCAGGGTTGATCGGGGAGCTGTTTTTT.

This clonotype appeared a few times. The chain has TRBV12-3 or TRBV12-4 and TRBJ2-7; TRBD1 might be the D (7 bases). The CDR3 is 12 amino acids. V was cut by 6 bases and J by 5 bases, with 11 bases left in between. The CDR3: CASRTGRHEQYF. In DNA, the CDR3 is TGTGCCAGCAGGACAGGGAGGCACGAGCAGTACTTC.

V is TRBV5-1 and J is TRBJ1-1; D remains ambiguous. The CDR3 spans 13 residues. From germline, CDR1 is SGHRS and CDR2 YFSETQ. V shed 0 bases and J shed 6 bases, with 9 bases lying between them. The CDR3 sequence: CASSLVGLSEAFF. CDR3 coding DNA: TGCGCCAGCAGCTTGGTTGGACTCTCTGAAGCTTTCTTT.

The rearrangement joins TRBV27 to TRBJ2-7; 7 bases are shared with TRBD1. CDR1 and CDR2 (germline): MNHEY, SMNVEV (reference sequence). Unmatched junction bases numbered 8, after V lost 5 bases and J lost 4 bases. The CDR3 runs to 14 residues. The CDR3 protein is CASSPWTGSYEQYF. CDR3 coding DNA: TGTGCCAGCAGTCCTTGGACAGGATCTTACGAGCAGTACTTC.

This clonotype was seen a few times. The chain has TRBV20-1 and TRBJ1-6; D not resolved. CDR1 is DFQATT and CDR2 is SNEGSKA in the germline V gene (reference sequence). The length of the CDR3 is 10 residues. Between the trimmed V and J ends, which lost 2 bases and 13 bases, there was a span of 6 bases. For the CDR3, the DNA is TGCAGTGCTAGACCTCATCCCCTCCACTTT. Translating gives CSARPHPLHF.

The V gene is TRBV6-6, the J gene TRBJ2-3, with D possibly being TRBD1 or TRBD2 (5 bases each). Trimming took 10 bases from V and 5 from J, leaving 16 bases between them. Germline V CDR1 and CDR2: MNHNY, SVGAGI (reference sequence). The CDR3 has 13 residues. This CDR3 is CATAGRGEDTQYF. The CDR3 DNA reads TGTGCCACAGCAGGGAGAGGGGAAGATACGCAGTATTTT.

This chain uses TRBV12-3 or TRBV12-4 with TRBJ1-5; D call uncertain. Trimming stripped 2 bases from V and 2 bases from J, with 10 bases between. The CDR3 has 15 amino acids. This CDR3 reads CASSLSLAGNQPQHF. CDR3 coding DNA: TGTGCCAGCAGTTTATCGCTGGCGGGCAATCAGCCCCAGCATTTT.

The gene calls are TRBV27 and TRBJ2-5, with 10 positions matching TRBD2. The J segment lost 4 bases and the V segment lost 5 bases, leaving 4 bases of the junction unmatched. Per germline, CDR1 MNHEY and CDR2 SMNVEV (reference sequence). This CDR3 is built from 14 residues. The CDR3 DNA sequence: TGTGCCAGCAGTCAGCGACTAGCGGGAGAGACCCAGTACTTC. Its translation: CASSQRLAGETQYF.

This clonotype appeared a few times. The CDR3 sequence is CAIKEGGGADTQYF. CDR3 DNA: TGTGCCATCAAAGAGGGCGGGGGCGCGGATACGCAGTATTTT. The V and J genes are TRBV10-3 and TRBJ2-3, with a tentative D call TRBD2 (7 bases). Trimming pared 7 bases from V and 6 bases from J, leaving 17 bases between. Germline-derived CDR1 and CDR2 are ENHRY and SYGVKD. CDR3 length equals 14 residues.

Many counts were recorded for this clonotype. The V and J genes are TRBV29-1 and TRBJ2-5, with D hard to call. In germline, CDR1 is SQVTM, CDR2 ANQGSEA. The ends were cut back, 4 bases at V and 5 bases at J, with 14 bases in the middle. This CDR3 spans 13 amino acids. CDR3 amino acids: CSVGASMFETQYF. The CDR3 DNA reads TGCAGCGTTGGGGCCAGTATGTTCGAGACCCAGTACTTC.